The T cell receptor beta chain described here comes from a study of human T cells and chemical hapten exposure. Study-wide background: There were per-sample TCR yield variations, arising mainly from small pooled library volume differences. Study observations and caveats: Compared to controls, expanded TCRs made significantly more large clusters of similar CDR3s.

This clonotype was picked up many times. Antigen: not known. Under the authors' procedure: Per-sample TCR counts ranged from roughly 20,000 to 700,000, median roughly 98,000. TCRdb passed the RACE reads through MiXCR, listing each CDR3 protein once. These V and J calls originate from TCRdb's pipeline instead of the authors' own analysis. The sample lists fewer than 55,000 distinct CDR3 sequences, 8% to 10% occurring once. Time point given: patch test 3, about 24 weeks after DPC sensitization. Treatment in this sample: therapeutic diphenylcyclopropenone sensitization with weekly scalp DPC. This CDR3 comprises 12 residues. Between the trimmed V and J ends, which lost 4 bases and 9 bases, there was a span of 12 bases. Germline V lookup: CDR1 SGHTA, CDR2 FQGNSA.

This sample comprised whole blood, obtained in connection with sensitization to the hapten diphenylcyclopropenone (DPC). This clonotype originated in a woman aged 40 to 49 with alopecia areata. Some clones in this sample may be carry-over from other donors' samples. J is TRBJ1-1 and V is TRBV7-2; D not resolved. The CDR3 DNA reads TGTGCCAGCAGCTCCCTGCGTCAGCAAGCTTTCTTT. It translates to CASSSLRQQAFF.